This TCR beta chain was documented in a study of blood T cell repertoires in COVID-19. Study in general: Italy, Spain and the United States were the sources of the convalescent and acute COVID-19 samples.

Profiling relied on immunoSEQ multiplex PCR, and the TCRdb table lists in-frame clones only, not all of them. The sample shows around 99,000 clones, roughly nine tenths of them seen only once. The CDR3 contains 15 residues. Germline-derived CDR1 and CDR2 are SSHAT and FNYEAQ (reference sequence). Trimming cost V 5 bases and J 4 bases; bases outside gene matches: 8. This sequence joins TRBV7-7 and TRBJ2-1; 7 bases are a match to TRBD2. Sequenced input: peripheral blood. This receptor was identified in a man in his fifties or sixties with acute or convalescent COVID-19. The CDR3 reads CASSPGTSAYNEQFF. The CDR3 nucleotides read TGTGCCAGCAGCCCCGGCACTAGCGCGTACAATGAGCAGTTCTTC.